A single T cell receptor beta chain is shown here with its context. Its antigen is as yet unknown. The data were taken from a study of T cells in Graves' hyperthyroidism and ophthalmopathy. Findings of the study overall: From stable hyperthyroidism, ophthalmopathy was separated by a 13 V-J model. Most expanded thyroid clonotypes above 0.001 recurred in blood.

RNA transcripts gave rise to amplified TCR beta CDR3 regions. The HTBI primer set was used in a first-round RT-PCR of the TCR CDR3. TCRdb re-analysed the multiplex PCR reads in MiXCR, keeping a single row per CDR3 protein. Of some 510,000 distinct CDR3 sequences in the sample, under 60% were seen once. Aged 18 to 65, the patients had hyperthyroidism that was newly diagnosed and had lasted under 2 months. Clinical symptoms, serum thyroxine and TRAb, thyroid ultrasound and orbital computed tomography together formed the diagnostic basis. This CDR3 is built from 15 residues. CDR1 is DFQATT and CDR2 is SNEGSKA in the germline V gene (reference sequence). J lost 4 bases, V lost 0 bases, and 4 bases had no gene match.

This chain uses TRBV20-1 with TRBJ2-7, with TRBD2 matching over 12 bases. The sample consisted of peripheral blood or thyroid tissue (not recorded which). This receptor was taken from a woman aged 18-29 years with Graves' hyperthyroidism. The CDR3 region has the DNA TGCAGTGCTAGAGAACTAGCGGGAGGAGTGTACGAGCAGTACTTC. Its protein product is CSARELAGGVYEQYF.